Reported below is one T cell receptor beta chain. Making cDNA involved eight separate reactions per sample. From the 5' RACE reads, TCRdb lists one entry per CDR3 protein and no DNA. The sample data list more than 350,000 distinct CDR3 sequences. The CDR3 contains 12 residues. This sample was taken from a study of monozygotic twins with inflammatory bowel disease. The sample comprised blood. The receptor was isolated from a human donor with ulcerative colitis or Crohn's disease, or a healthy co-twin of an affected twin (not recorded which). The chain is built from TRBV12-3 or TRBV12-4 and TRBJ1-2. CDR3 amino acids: CASSLGYYGYTF.